What follows are 16 T cell receptor beta chains derived from one specimen sequenced in a study of glioma-infiltrating T cells. Amplification of TCR alpha and beta CDR3 regions from RNA used iRepertoire nested multiplex PCR. TCRdb ran MiXCR on the multiplex PCR reads and lists one entry per CDR3 protein. Among approximately 120,000 distinct CDR3 sequences listed, about 23% were seen once. The sequenced sample was glioma tissue, nonneoplastic brain tissue, or PBMCs (not recorded which). All receptors come from a human donor with low-grade glioma or glioblastoma, undergoing nonglioma brain surgery, or in good health (not recorded which).

This sequence joins TRBV14 and TRBJ1-4; TRBD1 might be the D (6 bases). The V gene lost 5 bases and the J gene lost 8 bases, with 12 bases spanning the gap. Germline values: CDR1 SGHDN, CDR2 FVKESK. This CDR3 region has 13 residues. This CDR3 reads CASSTNREEKLFF. CDR3 bases: TGTGCCAGCAGCACCAACAGGGAGGAAAAACTGTTTTTT.

This clonotype has ten or more counts. V usage is TRBV7-2 and J usage is TRBJ2-7; D might be TRBD1 (5 bases). Germline V CDR1 and CDR2: SGHTA, FQGNSA. Trimming removed 6 bases at V and 2 bases at J, with 17 bases between. The CDR3 covers 15 residues. The CDR3 here is CASRLAQGNAYEQYF. The CDR3 coding sequence is TGTGCCAGCAGGCTTGCCCAGGGTAACGCCTACGAGCAGTACTTC.

This clonotype was observed a handful of times. CDR3 DNA sequence: TGTGCCAGCAGCGTAGATAGCGGGGATCACAATGAGCAGTTCTTC. Protein: CASSVDSGDHNEQFF. The chain combines TRBV9 with TRBJ2-1; 8 bases fit TRBD2. This CDR3 contains 15 residues. After removal of 0 bases from V and 5 bases from J, the junction contained 4 bases not matched to a gene. CDR1 and CDR2 from the germline V gene are SGDLS and YYNGEE.

Points on this clonotype: A read error may be the cause here, since a much bigger clone is one base away. In DNA, the CDR3 is TGCAGTGCTAGAGTAGGACTAGCGGAAGAGACCCAGTACTTC. The encoded protein is CSARVGLAEETQYF. The J gene is TRBJ2-5, the V gene TRBV20-1, with TRBD2 matching 10 bases. The CDR3 runs 14 residues. The V gene end was trimmed by 1 base and the J gene end by 3 bases; junction bases not matched to a gene: 2. CDR1 DFQATT and CDR2 SNEGSKA come from the germline V gene (reference sequence).

V and J are TRBV4-1 and TRBJ2-3; no clear D gene. The germline gives CDR1 MGHRA, CDR2 YSYEKL. V was trimmed by 5 bases and J by 8 bases, leaving 5 bases between them. The CDR3 length is 10 residues. The CDR3 loop reads CASSAGTQYF. In nucleotides, the CDR3 is TGCGCCAGCAGCGCCGGTACGCAGTATTTT.

This clonotype came up many times. This chain connects TRBV20-1 to TRBJ1-6, with D possibly matching TRBD1 (6 bases). Per the germline V gene, CDR1 is DFQATT and CDR2 is SNEGSKA (reference sequence). V lost 1 base and J lost 10, with 8 bases in between. The CDR3 spans 12 residues. CDR3 coding DNA: TGCAGTGCTAGAGTTACAGGGTCACCCCTCCACTTT. Protein sequence: CSARVTGSPLHF.

This clonotype appeared many times. The genes are TRBV20-1 and TRBJ2-7, with D possibly TRBD1 on 6 matching bases. The CDR3 is 12 amino acids. CDR1 DFQATT and CDR2 SNEGSKA come from the germline V gene (reference sequence). V was clipped by 2 bases and J by 3 bases, with 8 bases between them. The CDR3 region has the DNA TGCAGTGCTAGACAGGGGTACTACGAGCAGTACTTC. Protein product: CSARQGYYEQYF.

This clonotype was seen repeatedly, ten times or more. V and J are TRBV4-1 and TRBJ2-1; D is unclear. CDR1 and CDR2 from the germline V gene are MGHRA and YSYEKL. CDR3 length equals 14 residues. The germline V and J ends were trimmed by 5 bases and 8 bases, with 16 bases remaining between them. CDR3 sequence (DNA): TGCGCCAGCAGCTATGGTCATAGTGTCTATGAGCAGTTCTTC. It is translated as CASSYGHSVYEQFF.

This clonotype was seen more than once but under ten times. V gene TRBV29-1 combines with J gene TRBJ1-1; unclear D gene. Trimming left V 2 bases short and J 4 bases short, with 8 bases between. The CDR3 sequence is 12 residues long. Germline V gene data show CDR1 as SQVTM and CDR2 as ANQGSEA. CDR3 sequence: CSVELYSTEAFF. The CDR3, as DNA: TGCAGCGTTGAACTCTACAGCACTGAAGCTTTCTTT. The full variable domain, completed using reference TRBV29-1 and TRBJ1-1, is SAVISQKPSRDICQRGTSLTIQCQVDSQVTMMFWYRQQPGQSLTLIATANQGSEATYESGFVIDKFPISRPNLTFSTLTVSNMSPEDSSIYLCSVELYSTEAFFGQGTRLTVV.

This clonotype appeared many times. The V gene is TRBV28, the J gene TRBJ2-3; D unresolved. There are 10 residues in the CDR3. Germline V gives CDR1 MDHEN, CDR2 SYDVKM. Trimming pared 10 bases from V and 4 bases from J, leaving 6 bases between. The CDR3 region has the DNA TGTGCCACCTTGGCAGATACGCAGTATTTT. Residues: CATLADTQYF.

As for this clonotype: A much larger clone differs by one base, so this may be a read error. Written as DNA, the CDR3 is TGTGCCAGCAGCGCCCCCGCAGGGACCTACGAGCAGTACTTC. This gives the protein CASSAPAGTYEQYF. V is TRBV28 and J is TRBJ2-7; possibly TRBD1 for D (5 bases). Germline V gene lookup returns CDR1 MDHEN and CDR2 SYDVKM. CDR3 length: 14 amino acids. The germline V and J ends were trimmed by 6 bases and 2 bases, with 14 bases remaining between them.

The sample holds many counts of this clonotype. This chain uses TRBV5-1 with TRBJ1-3, with 12 nucleotides matching TRBD1. Unmatched junction bases numbered 9, after V lost 0 bases and J lost 2 bases. The CDR3 extends over 19 amino acids. Germline CDR1 is SGHRS and CDR2 is YFSETQ. The CDR3 here is CASSLAPGQGAATGNTIYF. The CDR3 DNA reads as TGCGCCAGCAGCTTGGCCCCGGGACAGGGGGCGGCTACTGGAAACACCATATATTTT.

This clonotype occurred many times. This chain uses TRBV4-2 with TRBJ2-3; D not certain. CDR3 length equals 17 residues. Germline values: CDR1 LGHNA, CDR2 YNFKEQ. Trimming removed 0 bases from V and 0 bases from J, with 13 bases in between. The CDR3 nucleotides read TGTGCCAGCAGCCAAGATATCGCGGAAGCTAGCACAGATACGCAGTATTTT. Translating gives CASSQDIAEASTDTQYF.

This chain connects TRBV27 to TRBJ2-1; D gene ambiguous. Per the germline V gene, CDR1 is MNHEY and CDR2 is SMNVEV (reference sequence). The CDR3 contains 15 residues. With 11 bases removed from V and 15 bases from J, the gap between germline ends came to 32 bases. This chain's CDR3 is CARRPPPVAGPAPFF. The DNA of the CDR3 is TGTGCCCGCCGTCCCCCTCCCGTCGCCGGCCCTGCGCCGTTCTTC.

This clonotype was recorded at least ten times. The chain uses TRBV15 and TRBJ2-5, with D hard to call. V was pared by 4 bases and J by 2 bases, with 5 bases between. The CDR3 consists of 12 residues. CDR1 and CDR2 from the germline V gene are LNHNV and YYDKDF (reference sequence). The CDR3 coding sequence is TGTGCCACCAGCAAACAGCAAGAGACCCAGTACTTC. Translation: CATSKQQETQYF.

This clonotype appeared many times. V gene TRBV3-1 combines with J gene TRBJ1-6, with unresolved D. Trimming shortened V by 0 bases and J by 0 bases, and 12 bases separated the two germline ends. Germline CDR1 and CDR2: LGHDT and YNNKEL (reference sequence). The CDR3 runs 18 residues. The CDR3 DNA reads as TGTGCCAGCAGCCAAGAGGGAGAAGCGAGCTCCTATAATTCACCCCTCCACTTT. This sequence encodes CASSQEGEASSYNSPLHF.